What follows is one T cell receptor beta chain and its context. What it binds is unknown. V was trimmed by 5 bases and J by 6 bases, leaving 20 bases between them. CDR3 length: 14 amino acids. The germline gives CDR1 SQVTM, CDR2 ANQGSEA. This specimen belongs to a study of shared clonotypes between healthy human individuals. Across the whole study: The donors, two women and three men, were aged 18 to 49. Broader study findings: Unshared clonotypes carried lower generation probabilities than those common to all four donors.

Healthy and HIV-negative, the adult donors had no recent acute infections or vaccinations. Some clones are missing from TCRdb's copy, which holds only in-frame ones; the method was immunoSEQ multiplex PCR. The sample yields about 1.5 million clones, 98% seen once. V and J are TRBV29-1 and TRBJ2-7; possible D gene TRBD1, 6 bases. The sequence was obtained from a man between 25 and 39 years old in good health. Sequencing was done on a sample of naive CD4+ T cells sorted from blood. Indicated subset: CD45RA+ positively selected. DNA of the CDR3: TGCAGCGTTCCGTCCCCAGGGACATGGGGCGAGCAGTACTTC. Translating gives CSVPSPGTWGEQYF.